Presented here are 8 T cell receptor beta chains from one specimen sequenced in a study of PD-L1 blockade in urothelial cancer. Produced via immunoSEQ multiplex PCR; TCRdb's table is partial and in-frame only. This table has about 52,000 clones, roughly 80% appearing once. The input for sequencing was PBMCs, taken around atezolizumab (anti-PD-L1) treatment. These receptors originate from a man in his 70s with urothelial cancer.

The V gene is TRBV19, the J gene TRBJ2-3; a weak D match, TRBD2 (7 bases). V gave up 5 bases and J gave up 2 bases, with 17 bases separating them. Germline-derived CDR1 and CDR2 are LNHDA and SQIVND (reference sequence). The CDR3 consists of 16 residues. CDR3 bases: TGTGCCAGTAGTTCCGTAGGGGGGGGGAACACAGATACGCAGTATTTT. Amino acid sequence: CASSSVGGGNTDTQYF.

This chain uses TRBV13 with TRBJ2-1, with 11 positions matching TRBD2. V trimming: 5 bases; J trimming: 7 bases; junction bases outside the gene matches: 13. Germline values: CDR1 PRHDT, CDR2 FYEKMQ (reference sequence). This CDR3 is built from 17 residues. CDR3 residues: CASSRSASGGLYNEQFF. Written as DNA, the CDR3 is TGTGCCAGCAGCCGATCGGCTAGCGGGGGGCTATATAATGAGCAGTTCTTC.

Written as DNA, the CDR3 is TGTGCCAGCAGTTTACGAGAGACCCAGTACTTC. This translates into CASSLRETQYF. The V and J genes are TRBV28 and TRBJ2-5; the D is unclear. Trimming pared 2 bases from V and 4 bases from J, leaving 2 bases between. The V gene's germline CDR1 is MDHEN and CDR2 SYDVKM. The CDR3 consists of 11 residues. Looking up the rest from reference TRBV28 and TRBJ2-5 gives the full variable domain: DVKVTQSSRYLVKRTGEKVFLECVQDMDHENMFWYRQDPGLGLRLIYFSYDVKMKEKGDIPEGYSVSREKKERFSLILESASTNQTSMYLCASSLRETQYFGPGTRLLVL.

CDR3 sequence: CASSPTGRSEKLFF. DNA for the CDR3: TGTGCCAGCAGCCCGACAGGGAGAAGTGAAAAACTGTTTTTT. This rearrangement joins TRBV9 to TRBJ1-4; TRBD1 agrees at 7 bases. CDR1 and CDR2 (germline): SGDLS, YYNGEE. Trimming removed 4 bases from V and 7 bases from J; junction bases left unmatched: 7. The CDR3 extends over 14 amino acids.

J is TRBJ2-1 and V is TRBV5-1; 8 nucleotides line up with TRBD1. The CDR3 is 15 amino acids. The germline CDR1 and CDR2 sequences are SGHRS and YFSETQ. J lost 5 bases, V lost 0 bases, and 4 bases had no gene match. CDR3 protein: CASSLAGTGDNEQFF. The CDR3 DNA reads TGCGCCAGCAGCTTGGCTGGGACAGGAGACAATGAGCAGTTCTTC.

The chain uses TRBV19 and TRBJ1-5; 9 bases match TRBD1. V shed 5 bases and J 4 bases; nucleotides not matched to a gene: 3. The CDR3 has 14 amino acids. The germline V gene has CDR1 LNHDA and CDR2 SQIVND (reference sequence). CDR3 DNA: TGTGCCAGTAGTCGGGGACAGGGAAATCAGCCCCAGCATTTT. Its translation is CASSRGQGNQPQHF.

The CDR3 is CASSIPTGIYGYTF. CDR3 coding DNA: TGTGCCAGTAGTATACCCACAGGTATCTATGGCTACACCTTC. The chain combines TRBV19 with TRBJ1-2; weak D call: TRBD1 (5 bases). V was shortened by 2 bases and J by 4 bases, with 11 bases between the two germline ends. Germline V gene data show CDR1 as LNHDA and CDR2 as SQIVND (reference sequence). The CDR3 is 14 residues long. Complete variable domain (other parts from reference TRBV19 and TRBJ1-2): DGGITQSPKYLFRKEGQNVTLSCEQNLNHDAMYWYRQDPGQGLRLIYYSQIVNDFQKGDIAEGYSVSREKKESFPLTVTSAQKNPTAFYLCASSIPTGIYGYTFGSGTRLTVV.

Only one count was recorded for this clone. The genes are TRBV5-4 and TRBJ1-1; no clear D gene. V lost 0 bases and J 1 base, leaving 7 bases between the germline ends. The CDR3 runs to 14 residues. Looked up from germline, CDR1 is SGHNT and CDR2 is YYREEE (reference sequence). CDR3 residues: CASSLVRGNTEAFF. DNA for the CDR3: TGTGCCAGCAGCTTGGTTCGGGGGAACACTGAAGCTTTCTTT.